The 30 T cell receptor beta chains in this list originate from one sample, sequenced in a study of T cell changes during pregnancy in multiple sclerosis. Assay used: immunoSEQ multiplex PCR; TCRdb lists only in-frame clones, some missing. The table records approximately 88,000 clones, around 93% of them present only once. This specimen consisted of peripheral blood, obtained in the third trimester of pregnancy. These receptors all come from a female donor with multiple sclerosis, enrolled in a pregnancy study.

This clone was detected only once. This chain joins TRBV6-5 and TRBJ1-2, with a weak D call TRBD1 (6 bases). The length of the CDR3 is 13 residues. Germline assignment: CDR1 MNHEY and CDR2 SVGAGI. Trimming took 6 bases from V and 2 from J, leaving 10 bases between them. CDR3: CASRRTANYGYTF. The CDR3 DNA follows: TGTGCCAGCAGGAGGACAGCGAACTATGGCTACACCTTC.

The J gene is TRBJ2-2, the V gene TRBV5-1; 8 bases fit TRBD2. Germline assignment: CDR1 SGHRS and CDR2 YFSETQ. The CDR3 loop spans 16 amino acids. V shed 3 bases, J shed 5 bases, and the junction held 9 bases outside the gene matches. The DNA for the CDR3 is TGCGCCAGCAGCTCCGTTGCGGGAGGAAAGACCGGGGAGCTGTTTTTT. Amino acids: CASSSVAGGKTGELFF.

The V call is TRBV19, the J call TRBJ2-7; TRBD2 matches at 8 bases. CDR1 is LNHDA and CDR2 is SQIVND in the germline V gene (reference sequence). Germline trimming cut 8 bases from V and 1 base from J; bases unmatched to any gene: 10. The CDR3 covers 15 residues. The chain's CDR3 is CASSGGGERSYEQYF. CDR3 coding DNA: TGTGCCAGTTCCGGGGGGGGAGAAAGGTCCTACGAGCAGTACTTC.

Here the CDR3 DNA reads TGTGCCATCTGGGGACAGGCCGGAAACACCATATATTTT. Residues: CAIWGQAGNTIYF. The chain joins TRBV10-3 to TRBJ1-3, with TRBD1 matching over 8 bases. The CDR3 sequence is 13 residues long. The ends lost 8 bases at V and 4 bases at J; junction bases unmatched: 4. Germline values: CDR1 ENHRY, CDR2 SYGVKD.

This sequence joins TRBV5-1 and TRBJ2-7, with D tentatively TRBD2 (6 bases). The CDR3 is made up of 13 amino acids. V was clipped by 0 bases and J by 6 bases, with 10 bases between them. The germline V gene encodes CDR1 SGHRS and CDR2 YFSETQ. The DNA for the CDR3 is TGCGCCAGCAGCTTGGCCGGGGGTCGCGAGCAGTACTTC. As protein: CASSLAGGREQYF.

Remarks on this clone: One end of the junction does not line up with germline, which may come from a read error. The chain couples TRBV5-1 to TRBJ1-2; 7 bases are shared with TRBD1. Germline CDR1 and CDR2: SGHRS and YFSETQ. This CDR3 comprises 13 residues. This CDR3 reads CATSEGAGYGYTF. The CDR3 coding sequence is TGCGCCACCAGCGAGGGGGCAGGATATGGCTACACCTTC.

The gene calls are TRBV5-1 and TRBJ2-7; 7 bases fit TRBD1. Germline CDR1 and CDR2: SGHRS and YFSETQ. This CDR3 has 15 amino acids. With V trimmed by 2 bases and J by 3 bases, 8 bases remained unmatched. The chain's CDR3 is CASSFSGQPDYEQYF. The CDR3 region has the DNA TGCGCCAGCAGCTTCTCGGGACAGCCAGACTACGAGCAGTACTTC. The complete variable domain, with remaining parts taken from reference TRBV5-1 and TRBJ2-7, reads KAGVTQTPRYLIKTRGQQVTLSCSPISGHRSVSWYQQTPGQGLQFLFEYFSETQRNKGNFPGRFSGRQFSNSRSEMNVSTLELGDSALYLCASSFSGQPDYEQYFGPGTRLTVT.

The chain is built from TRBV4-1 and TRBJ1-2; D is uncertain. CDR3 length: 13 amino acids. CDR1 and CDR2 (germline): MGHRA, YSYEKL. Between the trimmed V and J ends, which lost 4 bases and 4 bases, there was a span of 10 bases. The CDR3 sequence is CASSLTGGYGYTF. CDR3 nucleotides: TGCGCCAGCAGCCTGACTGGTGGCTATGGCTACACCTTC.

The chain recombines TRBV5-4 with TRBJ2-4, with D possibly being TRBD1 (5 bases). Germline V gene sequence: CDR1 SGHNT, CDR2 YYREEE (reference sequence). V gave up 2 bases and J gave up 9 bases, with 12 bases separating them. The CDR3 loop spans 13 amino acids. CDR3 nucleotide sequence: TGTGCCAGCAGCTTAGGGGTAACGGGCATTCAGTACTTC. Protein: CASSLGVTGIQYF.

This chain joins TRBV9 and TRBJ2-1; 10 nucleotides line up with TRBD2. From germline, CDR1 is SGDLS and CDR2 YYNGEE. This CDR3 is 18 amino acids long. V shed 4 bases and J 0 bases; nucleotides not matched to a gene: 10. The CDR3 reads CASSNPGVAGGSYNEQFF. The CDR3, as DNA: TGTGCCAGCAGCAACCCCGGCGTAGCGGGAGGCTCCTACAATGAGCAGTTCTTC.

The chain combines TRBV28 with TRBJ2-1, with 10 positions matching TRBD2. The junction had 3 bases not matched to a gene; V was cut back by 7 bases and J by 0 bases. Germline-derived CDR1 and CDR2 are MDHEN and SYDVKM. The CDR3 is made up of 15 amino acids. The CDR3 sequence: CASTSSGGSYNEQFF. The CDR3 nucleotides read TGTGCCAGCACCTCTAGCGGGGGCTCCTACAATGAGCAGTTCTTC.

This clone was seen only once. V usage is TRBV6-5 and J usage is TRBJ2-7; D uncertain. Germline CDR1 and CDR2: MNHEY and SVGAGI. This CDR3 region has 14 residues. Deletions cut 5 bases from V and 0 bases from J, with 11 bases between. CDR3 region: CASSIARYSYEQYF. The DNA for the CDR3 is TGTGCCAGCAGTATAGCCCGATACTCCTACGAGCAGTACTTC.

This chain links TRBV6-6 with TRBJ1-4; the match to TRBD1 covers 7 bases. CDR1 and CDR2 from the germline V gene are MNHNY and SVGAGI (reference sequence). This CDR3 spans 14 amino acids. With V trimmed by 6 bases and J by 4 bases, 5 bases remained unmatched. CDR3 amino acids: CASRPGQINEKLFF. The DNA of the CDR3 is TGTGCCAGCAGACCGGGACAGATTAATGAAAAACTGTTTTTT.

V is TRBV9 and J is TRBJ2-3; 15 bases fit TRBD2. This CDR3 has 17 residues. The germline V gene encodes CDR1 SGDLS and CDR2 YYNGEE. V shed 2 bases, J shed 4 bases, and the junction held 5 bases outside the gene matches. CDR3 nucleotides: TGTGCCAGCAGCGTTGGGGGACTAGCGGGAGGAGCAGATACGCAGTATTTT. Protein sequence: CASSVGGLAGGADTQYF.

This clone was detected only a few times. The chain links TRBV2 to TRBJ1-3, with unresolved D. Trimming pared 6 bases from V and 8 bases from J, leaving 8 bases between. CDR3 length: 11 residues. Germline-derived CDR1 and CDR2 are SNHLY and FYNNEI. The CDR3 spells CASSRGDTIYF. CDR3 DNA: TGTGCCAGCAGCCGGGGTGACACCATATATTTT. Full variable domain (remainder filled in from reference TRBV2 and TRBJ1-3): EPEVTQTPSHQVTQMGQEVILRCVPISNHLYFYWYRQILGQKVEFLVSFYNNEISEKSEIFDDQFSVERPDGSNFTLKIRSTKLEDSAMYFCASSRGDTIYFGEGSWLTVV.

The V call is TRBV19, the J call TRBJ2-3; D is perhaps TRBD1 (5 bases). Germline CDR1 LNHDA, CDR2 SQIVND (reference sequence). The V gene lost 8 bases and the J gene lost 1 base, with 13 bases spanning the gap. This CDR3 has 14 residues. The CDR3 protein is CASEQVSGTDTQYF. CDR3 nucleotide sequence: TGTGCCAGTGAACAGGTGTCTGGCACAGATACGCAGTATTTT.

The CDR3 DNA is TGTGCCAGCAGGGCACAGGGCGGAAACACCATATATTTT. This gives the protein CASRAQGGNTIYF. V and J are TRBV5-4 and TRBJ1-3, with a weak D call TRBD1 (6 bases). V was pared by 5 bases and J by 4 bases, with 10 bases between. This CDR3 has 13 residues. The germline CDR1 and CDR2 sequences are SGHNT and YYREEE (reference sequence).

The V gene is TRBV2, the J gene TRBJ1-5; no clear D gene. V gave up 1 base and J gave up 0 bases, with 7 bases separating them. The germline V gene encodes CDR1 SNHLY and CDR2 FYNNEI. This CDR3 has 15 amino acids. The CDR3 DNA reads as TGTGCCAGCAGTGAAGTCCCCTCTAGCAATCAGCCCCAGCATTTT. This sequence encodes CASSEVPSSNQPQHF. The full variable domain, its missing parts supplied by reference TRBV2 and TRBJ1-5, is EPEVTQTPSHQVTQMGQEVILRCVPISNHLYFYWYRQILGQKVEFLVSFYNNEISEKSEIFDDQFSVERPDGSNFTLKIRSTKLEDSAMYFCASSEVPSSNQPQHFGDGTRLSIL.

This rearrangement joins TRBV5-1 to TRBJ1-4, with TRBD1 matching over 7 bases. Germline V gene sequence: CDR1 SGHRS, CDR2 YFSETQ. V was clipped by 6 bases and J by 5 bases; unmatched bases: 4. This CDR3 contains 13 residues. In DNA, the CDR3 is TGCGCCAGCACCCCGACAGGGAATGAAAAACTGTTTTTT. It yields the protein CASTPTGNEKLFF.

The rearrangement joins TRBV7-9 to TRBJ1-1, with D perhaps TRBD1 (6 bases). The V and J ends lost 4 bases and 1 base respectively, with 22 bases between them. The CDR3 runs to 18 residues. The germline CDR1 and CDR2 sequences are SEHNR and FQNEAQ (reference sequence). The CDR3 region has the DNA TGTGCCAGCAGCTCAAAAACATGGGGGCGCAGGGCGAACACTGAAGCTTTCTTT. Its protein is CASSSKTWGRRANTEAFF.

The chain links TRBV29-1 to TRBJ2-1; D might be TRBD2 (5 bases). Trimming pared 4 bases from V and 9 bases from J, leaving 10 bases between. The length of the CDR3 is 11 residues. The germline gives CDR1 SQVTM, CDR2 ANQGSEA. CDR3 in amino acids: CSVVQSGEQFF. CDR3 DNA sequence: TGCAGCGTTGTACAAAGCGGTGAGCAGTTCTTC.

V usage is TRBV28 and J usage is TRBJ2-6; D is unresolved. In germline, CDR1 is MDHEN, CDR2 SYDVKM. This CDR3 region has 15 residues. Trimming pared 6 bases from V and 0 bases from J, leaving 9 bases between. Written as DNA, the CDR3 is TGTGCCAGCAGCCCCGCGCGCTCTGGGGCCAACGTCCTGACTTTC. It translates to CASSPARSGANVLTF.

The chain carries TRBV15 and TRBJ2-6, with unresolved D. Germline values: CDR1 LNHNV, CDR2 YYDKDF (reference sequence). Trimming took off 5 bases at V and 2 bases at J, with 10 bases between the two ends. The CDR3 loop spans 15 amino acids. CDR3 nucleotide sequence: TGTGCCACCAGCCCTCGAGATCCTGGGGCCAACGTCCTGACTTTC. It is translated as CATSPRDPGANVLTF.

J is TRBJ2-7 and V is TRBV27, with 10 bases fitting TRBD2. The CDR3 spans 15 residues. Trimming at V came to 7 bases and at J to 3 bases, leaving 9 bases not matched to a gene. The V gene's germline CDR1 is MNHEY and CDR2 SMNVEV (reference sequence). The DNA of the CDR3 is TGTGCCAGCACCAGAACCGGGACTAGCGTCTACGAGCAGTACTTC. It specifies CASTRTGTSVYEQYF.

The CDR3 loop reads CASSISSGGLNEQFF. CDR3 DNA: TGTGCCAGTAGTATAAGCAGCGGGGGGCTTAATGAGCAGTTCTTC. The chain carries TRBV19 and TRBJ2-1; 9 nucleotides align to TRBD2. Germline V gene sequence: CDR1 LNHDA, CDR2 SQIVND (reference sequence). This CDR3 has 15 amino acids. J was trimmed by 7 bases and V by 2 bases; bases with no gene match: 6.

The V call is TRBV10-3, the J call TRBJ2-5; 8 bases map to TRBD2. The J segment lost 1 base and the V segment lost 0 bases, leaving 10 bases of the junction unmatched. The CDR3 covers 18 residues. The germline gives CDR1 ENHRY, CDR2 SYGVKD. CDR3 nucleotides: TGTGCCATCAGTGAGTCGAAGTACGGGAGGGCTCCCCAAGAGACCCAGTACTTC. As protein: CAISESKYGRAPQETQYF.

The chain uses TRBV19 and TRBJ2-1; TRBD2 agrees at 9 bases. The germline V gene encodes CDR1 LNHDA and CDR2 SQIVND (reference sequence). The length of the CDR3 is 16 residues. Germline trimming cut 3 bases from V and 7 bases from J; bases unmatched to any gene: 10. CDR3 coding DNA: TGTGCCAGTAGTATGGGGGGGCGACTAGCGGAAAATGAGCAGTTCTTC. This encodes CASSMGGRLAENEQFF.

This chain uses TRBV18 with TRBJ2-1; 11 bases are shared with TRBD1. Germline CDR1 reads KGHSH; CDR2 reads LQKENI. The CDR3 has 17 amino acids. Trimming took 2 bases from V and 3 from J; bases not matched to a gene: 6. This CDR3 reads CASSPTPGTGGYNEQFF. The CDR3 region has the DNA TGTGCCAGCTCACCAACCCCCGGGACAGGGGGCTACAATGAGCAGTTCTTC.

The chain joins TRBV5-1 to TRBJ2-2; 8 bases map to TRBD1. The CDR3 has 17 amino acids. V dropped 0 bases and J dropped 6; count of bases not matched to a gene: 10. CDR1 is SGHRS, CDR2 YFSETQ, per germline. For the CDR3, the DNA is TGCGCCAGCAGCTTGGCCCCGGGACAGGTAGGGGCCGGGGAGCTGTTTTTT. It yields the protein CASSLAPGQVGAGELFF.

The chain combines TRBV7-9 with TRBJ1-2; unclear D gene. The CDR3 is 15 residues long. Trimming left V 5 bases short and J 2 bases short, with 15 bases between. Germline CDR1 reads SEHNR; CDR2 reads FQNEAQ (reference sequence). In nucleotides, the CDR3 is TGTGCCAGCAGCCCCTCGGAGAAAACGAACTATGGCTACACCTTC. Protein product: CASSPSEKTNYGYTF.